The 26 T cell receptor beta chains reported below all come from one sample, sequenced in a study of identical twins. TCRdb redid the calling of the 5' RACE reads with MiXCR, one entry per CDR3 protein. Among about 520,000 distinct CDR3 sequences listed, 20% to 25% were seen once. The same sample was also studied in work on T cells expressing NK-cell markers.

Sequenced sample: CD4+ T cells sorted from blood. The receptors were sampled from a woman between 18 and 30 years old in good health.

The chain recombines TRBV15 with TRBJ2-7, with D perhaps TRBD1 or TRBD2 (5 bases each). Trimming cost V 1 base and J 2 bases, with 18 bases left between them. The V gene's germline CDR1 is LNHNV and CDR2 YYDKDF (reference sequence). CDR3 size: 17 residues. For the CDR3, the DNA is TGTGCCACCAGCAGAGGGGGATTGGGGGACCGGACCTACGAGCAGTACTTC. It encodes CATSRGGLGDRTYEQYF.

The sample holds one count of this clonotype. This chain connects TRBV6-2 or TRBV6-3 to TRBJ1-1; D may be TRBD1 (5 bases). This CDR3 comprises 12 residues. V was pared by 5 bases and J by 9 bases, with 13 bases between. Germline V gene data show CDR1 as MNHEY and CDR2 as SVGEGT. For the CDR3, the DNA is TGTGCCAGCAGTCGGACACTAAAGAAAGCTTTCTTT. As protein: CASSRTLKKAFF.

As DNA, the CDR3 is TGCAGCGTTGAAGGGACAGGGAGGGTTCAGCCCCAGCATTTT. Residues: CSVEGTGRVQPQHF. The V gene is TRBV29-1, the J gene TRBJ1-5; 8 bases map to TRBD1. Germline V gene sequence: CDR1 SQVTM, CDR2 ANQGSEA. V was pared by 1 base and J by 6 bases, with 5 bases of the junction left unmatched. The CDR3 extends over 14 amino acids.

The chain combines TRBV12-3 or TRBV12-4 with TRBJ2-1, with D maybe TRBD2 (7 bases). Trimming removed 6 bases from V and 6 bases from J, with 18 bases in between. CDR3 length: 15 amino acids. The CDR3 DNA follows: TGTGCCAGCAGCCCGGCAGGGAGGGGGGTCAATGAGCAGTTCTTC. It translates to CASSPAGRGVNEQFF.

J is TRBJ2-3 and V is TRBV7-2; the D is unclear. Trimming took off 4 bases at V and 3 bases at J, with 11 bases between the two ends. Per germline, CDR1 SGHTA and CDR2 FQGNSA. The CDR3 runs to 14 residues. The CDR3 loop reads CASSSGPRTDTQYF. The CDR3, as DNA: TGTGCCAGCAGCTCTGGGCCAAGAACAGATACGCAGTATTTT.

This clonotype was recorded at least ten times. The J gene is TRBJ2-5, the V gene TRBV7-4; maybe TRBD2 (5 bases). The CDR3 consists of 13 residues. Trimming stripped 3 bases from V and 2 bases from J, with 7 bases between. Germline loops: CDR1 SGHVT, CDR2 SQSDAQ. DNA of the CDR3: TGTGCCAGCAGCTTGAGGGATCAAGAGACCCAGTACTTC. Translating it yields CASSLRDQETQYF.

The V call is TRBV7-3, the J call TRBJ2-2; tentatively, D is TRBD1 or TRBD2 (7 bases each). In germline, CDR1 is SGHTA, CDR2 FQGTGA. The length of the CDR3 is 15 residues. With 5 bases removed from V and 4 bases from J, the gap between germline ends came to 14 bases. CDR3 coding DNA: TGTGCCAGCAGCCGGGGACAGCGGGGCACCGGGGAGCTGTTTTTT. It codes for CASSRGQRGTGELFF.

The rearrangement joins TRBV13 to TRBJ2-6; 8 bases map to TRBD1. The trim removed 5 bases at V and 0 bases at J, leaving 9 bases unmatched. The germline V gene has CDR1 PRHDT and CDR2 FYEKMQ (reference sequence). The CDR3 loop spans 18 amino acids. The CDR3 DNA reads as TGTGCCAGCAGCCCTATCGGACAGGGACTCTCTGGGGCCAACGTCCTGACTTTC. Its translation is CASSPIGQGLSGANVLTF.

V and J are TRBV20-1 and TRBJ1-6; TRBD1 is a possible D gene (6 bases). V was pared by 6 bases and J by 4 bases, with 13 bases between. This CDR3 comprises 14 residues. Germline CDR1 reads DFQATT; CDR2 reads SNEGSKA (reference sequence). In DNA, the CDR3 is TGCAGTGCAGAGGAGGGACAATATAATTCACCCCTCCACTTT. Protein: CSAEEGQYNSPLHF.

The chain employs TRBV29-1 and TRBJ2-2; D uncertain. Germline lookup yields CDR1 SQVTM and CDR2 ANQGSEA. The CDR3 sequence is 13 residues long. Deletions cut 1 base from V and 3 bases from J, with 6 bases between. DNA for the CDR3: TGCAGCGTTGAAGTCGTCCACACCGGGGAGCTGTTTTTT. Amino acid sequence: CSVEVVHTGELFF.

This chain connects TRBV11-3 to TRBJ2-3; D perhaps matches TRBD2 (5 bases). Germline V gene lookup returns CDR1 SGHNT and CDR2 YENEEA. Trimming removed 6 bases at V and 0 bases at J, with 16 bases between. The CDR3 runs 16 residues. This CDR3 is CASSLGMDSSTDTQYF. As DNA, the CDR3 is TGTGCCAGCAGTCTGGGGATGGACTCTAGCACAGATACGCAGTATTTT. Supplemented by reference TRBV11-3 and TRBJ2-3, the full variable domain reads EAGVVQSPRYKIIEKKQPVAFWCNPISGHNTLYWYLQNLGQGPELLIRYENEEAVDDSQLPKDRFSAERLKGVDSTLKIQPAELGDSAVYLCASSLGMDSSTDTQYFGPGTRLTVL.

Written as DNA, the CDR3 is TGCAGTGCTAGAGATCCGGGACTTCCTGGGGCCAACGTCCTGACTTTC. It codes for CSARDPGLPGANVLTF. This chain links TRBV20-1 with TRBJ2-6, with D possibly TRBD2 on 6 matching bases. Between the trimmed V and J ends, which lost 0 bases and 2 bases, there was a span of 11 bases. Germline-derived CDR1 and CDR2 are DFQATT and SNEGSKA (reference sequence). This CDR3 region has 16 residues.

The chain combines TRBV6-5 with TRBJ2-5; D may match TRBD1 or TRBD2 (5 bases each). This CDR3 contains 12 residues. Trimming left V 7 bases short and J 7 bases short, with 13 bases between. In germline, CDR1 is MNHEY, CDR2 SVGAGI. The CDR3 DNA reads as TGTGCCAGCAAAGCGGTTGGGGGGACCCAGTACTTC. This encodes CASKAVGGTQYF.

The V and J genes are TRBV24-1 and TRBJ2-3; TRBD2 agrees at 10 bases. The CDR3 sequence is 15 residues long. Germline CDR1 reads KGHDR; CDR2 reads SFDVKD. V dropped 8 bases and J dropped 3; count of bases not matched to a gene: 7. The chain's CDR3 is CATKESGRETDTQYF. The CDR3 bases are TGTGCCACCAAGGAGAGCGGGAGGGAAACAGATACGCAGTATTTT.

The chain's CDR3 is CASSVDGNRPGTQYF. The CDR3 coding sequence is TGTGCCAGCAGCGTAGACGGGAACCGTCCGGGTACGCAGTATTTT. J is TRBJ2-3 and V is TRBV9; a weak D match, TRBD2 (5 bases). V dropped 0 bases and J dropped 8 bases, with 16 bases sitting between them. CDR1 and CDR2 from the germline V gene are SGDLS and YYNGEE. The CDR3 length is 15 residues.

This clonotype has a handful of counts. This chain connects TRBV5-1 to TRBJ2-2; TRBD1 is a possible D gene (6 bases). Germline V CDR1 and CDR2: SGHRS, YFSETQ. This CDR3 spans 17 amino acids. V lost 0 bases, J lost 0 bases, and 12 bases lay in between. For the CDR3, the DNA is TGCGCCAGCAGCTTGGCCAGGGGTAAGGCGAACACCGGGGAGCTGTTTTTT. As protein: CASSLARGKANTGELFF. The full variable domain, its missing parts supplied by reference TRBV5-1 and TRBJ2-2, is KAGVTQTPRYLIKTRGQQVTLSCSPISGHRSVSWYQQTPGQGLQFLFEYFSETQRNKGNFPGRFSGRQFSNSRSEMNVSTLELGDSALYLCASSLARGKANTGELFFGEGSRLTVL.

This clonotype has only a few counts. This chain joins TRBV3-1 and TRBJ2-1, with D tentatively TRBD2 (7 bases). The CDR3 length is 15 residues. Germline CDR1 LGHDT, CDR2 YNNKEL (reference sequence). Trimming took 4 bases from V and 8 from J, leaving 18 bases between them. CDR3 protein: CASSRQGGGFDEQFF. The CDR3 DNA reads TGTGCCAGCAGCCGCCAAGGGGGGGGCTTCGATGAGCAGTTCTTC.

The DNA of the CDR3 is TGTGCCAGTACTTTAGTGGGGCAGGGGGAAGGCTACACCTTC. It translates to CASTLVGQGEGYTF. The chain has TRBV28 and TRBJ1-2; TRBD1 agrees at 7 bases. Germline V gives CDR1 MDHEN, CDR2 SYDVKM. This CDR3 has 14 amino acids. Trimming took 9 bases from V and 8 from J; bases not matched to a gene: 15.

The gene calls are TRBV10-3 and TRBJ2-2; D perhaps matches TRBD1 (5 bases). The CDR3 loop spans 14 amino acids. V gave up 8 bases and J gave up 7 bases, with 17 bases separating them. Germline CDR1 and CDR2: ENHRY and SYGVKD. The CDR3 bases are TGTGCCATCGGGGCAGCGAGCTGGGGCGGGGAGCTGTTTTTT. Residues: CAIGAASWGGELFF.

V and J are TRBV20-1 and TRBJ1-4, with D perhaps matching TRBD1 (6 bases). Trimming removed 3 bases at V and 4 bases at J, with 12 bases between. CDR1 and CDR2 (germline): DFQATT, SNEGSKA (reference sequence). This CDR3 is 14 amino acids long. The CDR3 bases are TGCAGTGCTAGGACGGGGGCGCGTAATGAAAAACTGTTTTTT. Residues: CSARTGARNEKLFF.

This clonotype was observed a few times. The chain employs TRBV5-1 and TRBJ1-1, with a weak D call TRBD1 (5 bases). Germline V lookup: CDR1 SGHRS, CDR2 YFSETQ. The V end was cut by 7 bases, the J end by 6 bases, with 19 bases between. The CDR3 sequence is 14 residues long. The CDR3 here is CASRDDPERAEAFF. CDR3 nucleotide sequence: TGCGCCAGCCGGGACGACCCCGAACGAGCTGAAGCTTTCTTT.

This clonotype turned up a few times. J is TRBJ1-1 and V is TRBV5-1; possibly TRBD1 for D (6 bases). Germline CDR1 and CDR2: SGHRS and YFSETQ. The CDR3 contains 17 residues. Trimming pared 0 bases from V and 0 bases from J, leaving 15 bases between. CDR3 in amino acids: CASSLGAGVFMNTEAFF. CDR3 bases: TGCGCCAGCAGCTTGGGGGCAGGGGTATTCATGAACACTGAAGCTTTCTTT.

This clonotype occurred many times. The chain has TRBV12-3 or TRBV12-4 and TRBJ1-2; the D is unclear. Deletions cut 2 bases from V and 3 bases from J, with 4 bases between. CDR3 length: 12 amino acids. CDR3 region: CASSLTYYGYTF. DNA of the CDR3: TGTGCCAGCAGTTTAACCTACTATGGCTACACCTTC.

J is TRBJ2-3 and V is TRBV29-1; TRBD1 might be the D (5 bases). CDR3 length: 13 residues. Germline-derived CDR1 and CDR2 are SQVTM and ANQGSEA. V was clipped by 7 bases and J by 8 bases, with 19 bases between them. The CDR3 loop reads CSAERGGGVTQYF. Written as DNA, the CDR3 is TGCAGCGCCGAAAGGGGTGGCGGAGTTACGCAGTATTTT.

The chain employs TRBV11-2 and TRBJ2-5; the D is unclear. Germline V gene lookup returns CDR1 SGHAT and CDR2 FQNNGV. V was clipped by 6 bases and J by 4 bases, with 15 bases between them. This CDR3 is built from 14 residues. The CDR3: CASRTWGSSETQYF. CDR3 nucleotide sequence: TGTGCCAGCAGGACGTGGGGATCCTCAGAGACCCAGTACTTC.

This clonotype was seen only once. The chain carries TRBV20-1 and TRBJ2-1; no reliable D call. The CDR3 spans 15 residues. Germline V gives CDR1 DFQATT, CDR2 SNEGSKA (reference sequence). V was pared by 6 bases and J by 6 bases, with 21 bases between. The CDR3 bases are TGCAGTGCGACCTCGGGTATTTCCGCGACCAATGAGCAGTTCTTC. It yields the protein CSATSGISATNEQFF.